This TCR beta chain was captured by sequencing in a study of blood T cell repertoires in COVID-19. The wider study: PBMCs, B-cell-depleted T cells, or T cells provided the cDNA or gDNA that made up the material.

In the original processing: Counts of nucleated cells, estimated from reference gene primer amplification, were obtained. Assay: immunoSEQ multiplex PCR; the TCRdb copy retains only in-frame clones and omits some. The V and J calls and clone size were taken over from that table, and D and trimming were inferred from the DNA. The sample consists of 150,000 or so clones, approximately 90% of them appearing once. The receptor comes from a man aged 18 to 30 with COVID-19, enrolled during active disease. The specimen sequenced was peripheral blood.

CDR3 sequence (DNA): TGTGCCAGCAGTTACCCGCAGATGAATAGCAATCAGCCCCAGCATTTT. Encoded protein: CASSYPQMNSNQPQHF. The chain recombines TRBV6-6 with TRBJ1-5, with no clear D. V lost 2 bases, J lost 0 bases, and 11 bases lay in between. CDR1 MNHNY and CDR2 SVGAGI come from the germline V gene (reference sequence). The CDR3 is 16 amino acids.